The clone carrying this T cell receptor beta chain was counted many times. The antigen remains unidentified. Amplified regions were TCR beta CDR3 sequences from RNA transcripts. HTBI primers were employed in a first-round RT-PCR of the TCR CDR3. MiXCR, applied by TCRdb to the multiplex PCR reads, yields one record per CDR3 protein. This table holds fewer than 650,000 distinct CDR3 sequences, approximately 15% found once. This record comes from a study of T cells in Graves' hyperthyroidism and ophthalmopathy. CDR1 is MNHNS and CDR2 is SASEGT in the germline V gene. The CDR3 is made up of 15 amino acids. The V end was cut by 6 bases, the J end by 2 bases, with 17 bases between. Out of about 10 ml of fresh peripheral blood came the PBMCs. Study-level findings and limits: The model anticipated ophthalmopathy a median approximately 6.6 months pre-onset.

The rearrangement joins TRBV6-1 to TRBJ2-7; D possibly matches TRBD1 or TRBD2 (5 bases each). This TCR was recovered from a woman under 30 with Graves' ophthalmopathy. Sequences were obtained from blood. Written as DNA, the CDR3 is TGTGCCAGCAGCTGGACCGGGACCGAAACCTACGAGCAGTACTTC. This codes for CASSWTGTETYEQYF.